The T cell receptor (beta chain) described here comes from a study of identical twins (dated by TCRdb to about 2016). Study-wide context: To test whether fetal clonotypes persist, the study used deep sequencing on TCR alpha and beta repertoires from monozygotic twins, unrelated adults of various ages, and cord blood. To rule out contamination, the twin experiments were replicated at different times with different library preparation protocols. Results and caveats for the whole study, not just this receptor: Fewer insertions were carried by abundant cord blood beta clonotypes; a weaker similar trend was observed in young adult naive repertoires, while no such trend was observed in memory repertoires. Invariant T cells such as MAIT and iNKT could partly confound zero-insertion analyses, although diverse VJ usage argued against such confounding for most clonotypes. A weaker excess of twin sharing was found in beta out-of-frame sequences because the signal-to-noise ratio was lowered by fewer shared sequences. In monozygotic twins, out-of-frame TCR alpha sharing was systematically underestimated by recombination models, although the models agreed with sharing between unrelated individuals. Because the same donors could not be followed over many years, the conclusions relied on cross-sectional statistical analysis. Compared with coincidental sharing between unrelated individuals, an excess of low generation-probability sequences was observed among out-of-frame TCR alpha sequences shared between twins.

This clonotype was counted ten times or more. The clone's antigen remains unknown. Base qualities are not recorded, but no much larger clone differs from it by a single base. CDR3 length: 13 amino acids, cysteine to phenylalanine. Solely the CDR3 DNA is kept, with 39 bases framed from the first base. For CDR1 and CDR2, the germline V gene lists SGHRS and YFSETQ. V loses 0 bases of germline sequence and J loses 6 bases, and the interval between the two ends is 9 bases. Every donor in the study was a healthy Caucasian. The study also sequenced three unrelated non-twin adults: a male aged 18 to 30, a male aged 50 to 59 and a female aged 50 to 59. Using Miltenyi CD45RO+ enrichment and human naive T-cell isolation kits, memory (CD45RO+) and naive T cells were isolated from PBMC. Library method: 5' RACE. The sequencer was an Illumina HiSeq 2000. A universal primer binding site was added through template switching, and the final cDNA carried a unique molecular identifier so that TCR cDNA molecules could be counted accurately. First-strand cDNA for TCR alpha and beta chains was synthesized from specific primers in the conserved constant-segment region. To control for contamination, each cDNA library was double barcoded with a SMART-Mk sample barcode plus Illumina barcodes. TruSeq adapter sequences, together with Illumina sample barcodes, were added in two successive PCR steps. TCR alpha and beta cDNA libraries were sequenced on the Illumina HiSeq platform with custom primers. Per the original workflow: MiGEC processed the raw reads to extract unique molecular identifiers, while MiXCR was used to determine the CDR3 positions. For each individual, recombination models were inferred using an EM algorithm with the repgenHMM and IGoR tools. The tcR package in R was used for shared clonotype analysis, with sharing normalized by the product of cloneset sizes. Out-of-frame nonproductive sequences were analyzed to study raw recombination free of thymic and clonal selection effects. TCRdb reprocessing: public reads trimmed at Q25 with fastp, clones called with MiXCR, in-frame beta chains kept. Records with the same CDR3 protein are collapsed into one entry carrying the most frequent genes and DNA. These V and J calls rely on TCRdb rather than the paper's analysis. Present in this sample are approximately 690,000 distinct CDR3 sequences, 6.1% of which were seen just once. 1.5% to 2% of the sample lies in the top ten.

The rearrangement combines TRBV5-1 with TRBJ1-1; the D gene lacks a confident call. Sequencing was done on a sample of naive T cells sorted from blood. In light of the paper, this sample's cell subset or site label describes: cells isolated with a human naive T-cell isolation kit. This sequence originates from a man aged 18 to 35 in good health. Here is the DNA: TGCGCCAGCAGCTTGGATGGCAGCTCTGAAGCTTTCTTT. Translation gives CASSLDGSSEAFF.